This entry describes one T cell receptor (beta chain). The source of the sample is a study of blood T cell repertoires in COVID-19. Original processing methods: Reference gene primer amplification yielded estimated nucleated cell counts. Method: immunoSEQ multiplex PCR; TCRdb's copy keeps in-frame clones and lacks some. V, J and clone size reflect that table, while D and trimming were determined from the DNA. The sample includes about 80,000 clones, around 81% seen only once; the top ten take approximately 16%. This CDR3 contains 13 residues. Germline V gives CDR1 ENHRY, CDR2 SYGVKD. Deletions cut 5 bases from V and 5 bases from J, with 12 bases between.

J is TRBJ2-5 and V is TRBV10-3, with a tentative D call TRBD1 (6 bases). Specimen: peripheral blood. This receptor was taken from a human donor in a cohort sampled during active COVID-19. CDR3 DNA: TGTGCCATCAGTCCAGGGGAGCTGGAGACCCAGTACTTC. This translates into CAISPGELETQYF.